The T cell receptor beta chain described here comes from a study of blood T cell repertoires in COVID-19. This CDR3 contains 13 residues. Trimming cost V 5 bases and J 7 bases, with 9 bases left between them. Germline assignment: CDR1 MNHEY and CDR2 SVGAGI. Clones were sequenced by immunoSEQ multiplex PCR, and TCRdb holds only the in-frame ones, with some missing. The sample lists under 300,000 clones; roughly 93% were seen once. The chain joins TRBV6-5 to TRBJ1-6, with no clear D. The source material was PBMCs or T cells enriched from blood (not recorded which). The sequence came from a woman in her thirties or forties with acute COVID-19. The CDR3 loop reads CASSSLQNSPLHF. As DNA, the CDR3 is TGTGCCAGCAGTAGCCTACAGAATTCACCCCTCCACTTT.